The rows below give T cell receptor beta chains drawn from one sample of a study of Graves' ophthalmopathy and Graves' hyperthyroidism. MiXCR, run by TCRdb on the multiplex PCR reads, gives a single entry per CDR3 protein. The sample lists about 740,000 distinct CDR3 sequences; approximately 40% were seen once. Sequences were obtained from peripheral blood. The receptor set was obtained from an adult man with Graves' ophthalmopathy. Both conserved end residues are part of each CDR3. D genes are given only for firm matches. Size values are once, few and many counts, or a class for expanded clones, and some rows have none.

j_call clone_size d_call v_call cdr3_nt cdr3_aa
TRBJ2-1 - TRBD2 TRBV20-1 TGCAGTGCTAGATTGGCGGGGGGGATGTCCCTATACAATGAGCAGTTCTTC CSARLAGGMSLYNEQFF
TRBJ1-5 - - TRBV19 TGTGCTAGAGGGGGGTACAGGCCCCAGCATTTT CARGGYRPQHF
TRBJ2-7 - - TRBV2 TGTGCCAGCAGTGAAGGGACAAAGGGGACGGGCGACGAGCAGTACTTC CASSEGTKGTGDEQYF
TRBJ1-2 - TRBD1 TRBV20-1 TGCAGTGCTAGGACGCGGGACAGGGGGATCGGCTACACCTTC CSARTRDRGIGYTF
TRBJ2-7 - - TRBV7-9 TGTGCCAGCAGCTTAGTCATAGGAACCTACGAGCAGTACTTC CASSLVIGTYEQYF
TRBJ1-3 - - TRBV6-1 TGTGCCAGCGGTGTGGGACCGAGCTCTGGAAACACCATATATTTT CASGVGPSSGNTIYF
TRBJ1-6 - - TRBV10-3 TGTGCCAGCAGAGTTGGTGCGACTGCGGCTTCACCCCTCCACTTT CASRVGATAASPLHF
TRBJ2-5 many - TRBV20-1 TGCAGTGCGAGGGGGGTACAGGGGACGGAGACCCAGTACTTC CSARGVQGTETQYF
TRBJ2-7 - - TRBV9 TGTGCCAGCAGCGTTGGAAGAGGTTCGGACGAGCAGTACTTC CASSVGRGSDEQYF
TRBJ2-7 once TRBD1 TRBV25-1 TGTGCCAGCAGACATACCGGGACAGGGTCCTACGAGCAGTACTTC CASRHTGTGSYEQYF
TRBJ1-5 few - TRBV28 TGTGCCAGCACTAGCACAGGGCAGAATCAGCCCCAGCATTTT CASTSTGQNQPQHF
TRBJ2-1 - - TRBV25-1 TGTGCCACCAGTGATCCCGGGACCTCCACCTACAATGAGCAGTTCTTC CATSDPGTSTYNEQFF
TRBJ2-7 - TRBD2 TRBV7-2 TGTGCCAGCAGCTTAGCGAGCGGGAGCCTCTACGAGCAGTACTTC CASSLASGSLYEQYF
TRBJ1-2 few - TRBV7-6 TGTGCCAGCAGCCCCCCGGGGAGACAGTATGGCTACACCTTC CASSPPGRQYGYTF
TRBJ1-6 - - TRBV7-6 TGTGCCAGCAGCTTAGCGGTTGGGCAGGGAGGTTCACCCCTCCACTTT CASSLAVGQGGSPLHF
TRBJ1-1 few - TRBV29-1 TGCAGCCCGGGGACCCCTGGCAAAGCTTTCTTT CSPGTPGKAFF
TRBJ2-5 few TRBD1 TRBV20-1 TGCAGTGCTTGGGGCCGGGGACAGGGAAGTCCGGAGACCCAGTACTTC CSAWGRGQGSPETQYF
TRBJ2-7 many - TRBV7-2 TGTGCCAGCAGGTTAGAGGCCAGAGCAGCTTACGAGCAGTACTTC CASRLEARAAYEQYF
TRBJ1-1 - - TRBV29-1 TGCAGCGTTGGCCGTGTCCAGAACACTGAAGCTTTCTTT CSVGRVQNTEAFF
TRBJ2-6 - - TRBV24-1 TGTGCCAGCAGCTGGACCAGGGCCTCTGGGGCCAACGTCCTGACTTTC CASSWTRASGANVLTF
TRBJ2-5 few TRBD1 TRBV6-6 TGTGCCAGCAGTGTCCACAGGGGGTACCAAGAGACCCAGTACTTC CASSVHRGYQETQYF
TRBJ2-5 - - TRBV10-3 TGTGCCATCAGGGCCGGAGAGACCCAGTACTTC CAIRAGETQYF
TRBJ1-5 few - TRBV24-1 TGCGCCAGCAGCCCCCACTTACGGGACAGCAATCAGCCCCAGCATTTT CASSPHLRDSNQPQHF
TRBJ2-7 - - TRBV7-8 TGTGCCAGCAGCGTACGGGACGGCCTCTACGAGCAGTACTTC CASSVRDGLYEQYF
TRBJ1-5 few - TRBV6-6 TGTGCCAGCAGTTACAGGGGAAGTGACCAGCCCCAGCATTTT CASSYRGSDQPQHF
TRBJ1-5 many TRBD1 TRBV29-1 TGCAGCGTCTTGGACAGGGAGGGACAGCCCCAGCATTTT CSVLDREGQPQHF
TRBJ1-6 many TRBD1 TRBV9 TGTGCCAGCAGCGTGGGACAGGTGGATTCACCCCTCCACTTT CASSVGQVDSPLHF
TRBJ2-7 - - TRBV29-1 TGCAGCGTGGGCAGGGGTGGGGAGCTGTACTTC CSVGRGGELYF
TRBJ2-5 few - TRBV20-1 TGCAGTGCTACACCAAAGTATAGTAGTCGCGAGACCCAGTACTTC CSATPKYSSRETQYF
TRBJ1-2 - - TRBV11-1 TGTGCCAGCTCCCCCCTGAGTAGCTATGGCTACACCTTC CASSPLSSYGYTF
TRBJ2-6 once - TRBV25-1 TGTGCCAGCAGACCGGGACTCCCAGCTGCGGGGGCCAACGTCCTGACTTTC CASRPGLPAAGANVLTF
TRBJ1-6 few - TRBV19 TGTGCCTGGAGTGGCAGGACCCAGAATTCACCCCTCCACTTT CAWSGRTQNSPLHF
TRBJ2-3 - TRBD2 TRBV10-3 TGTACCATCAGAGGAGCGGGGAAGCCAGATACGCAGTATTTT CTIRGAGKPDTQYF
TRBJ1-1 - - TRBV28 TGTGCCAGCACTACCTCGGGTTCTTACACTGAAGCTTTCTTT CASTTSGSYTEAFF
TRBJ2-7 - TRBD2 TRBV10-1 TGTGCCATCAGTGGTACTAGCGGGGGTCCCTACGAGCAGTACTTC CAISGTSGGPYEQYF
TRBJ2-2 many - TRBV29-1 TGCAGCGTTGAGAGGGACACCGGGGAGCTGTTTTTT CSVERDTGELFF
TRBJ2-5 few TRBD2 TRBV20-1 TGCAGTGCTAGAGTGGCTAGCGGTCTTGGTAGGGAGACCCAGTACTTC CSARVASGLGRETQYF
TRBJ2-7 - TRBD2 TRBV10-3 TGTGCCATCAGTATCACCGGGACTAATGGCGAGCAGTACTTC CAISITGTNGEQYF
TRBJ1-6 many - TRBV2 TGTGCCAGCATTCTTCGCGAGGGACACCAAGGATCACCCCTCCACTTT CASILREGHQGSPLHF
TRBJ2-7 - TRBD1 TRBV7-9 TGTGCCAGCAGCCCTTGGACAGGGGAAGGCGAGCAGTACTTC CASSPWTGEGEQYF
TRBJ2-5 - - TRBV4-3 TGCGCCAGCAGCCAAGCACAGGGTGCCCAGTACTTC CASSQAQGAQYF
TRBJ2-1 once - TRBV6-4 TGTGCCAGCAGTATCCTGGGTGGCAGCCATGAGCAGTTCTTC CASSILGGSHEQFF
TRBJ1-1 - - TRBV9 TGTGCCAGCAGCGTAACGGCGGGAGGGGGAACTGAAGCTTTCTTT CASSVTAGGGTEAFF
TRBJ1-5 - TRBD1 TRBV24-1 TGTGCCACCAGTTACCCGGGACAGGAAGGTCTGAGTCAGCCCCAGCATTTT CATSYPGQEGLSQPQHF
TRBJ1-6 - - TRBV12-3/TRBV12-4 TGTGCCAGCAGTTCCGGGACCCTCGGGGGGTCCCTCTACTTT CASSSGTLGGSLYF
TRBJ1-4 - - TRBV11-2 TGTGCCAGCAGGCGGAGGGGAGACTACTCAACTAATGAAAAACTGTTTTTT CASRRRGDYSTNEKLFF
TRBJ2-7 few TRBD2 TRBV15 TGTGCCACCAGCTCCCCCCCCGGGGGGGACCCCTACGAGCAGTACTTC CATSSPPGGDPYEQYF
TRBJ2-5 few - TRBV7-6 TGTGCCAGCAGCTTAAGGGGGGGATTCTATAGCCAAGAGACCCAGTACTTC CASSLRGGFYSQETQYF